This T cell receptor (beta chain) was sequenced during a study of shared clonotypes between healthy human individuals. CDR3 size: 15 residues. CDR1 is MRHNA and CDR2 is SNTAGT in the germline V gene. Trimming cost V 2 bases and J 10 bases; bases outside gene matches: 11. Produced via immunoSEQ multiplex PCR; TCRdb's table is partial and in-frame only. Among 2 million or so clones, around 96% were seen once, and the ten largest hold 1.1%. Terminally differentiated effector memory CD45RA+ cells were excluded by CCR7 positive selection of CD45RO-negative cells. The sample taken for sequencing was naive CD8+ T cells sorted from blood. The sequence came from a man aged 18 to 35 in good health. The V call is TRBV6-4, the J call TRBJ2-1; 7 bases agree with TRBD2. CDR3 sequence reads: CASSDVAGDLGEQFF. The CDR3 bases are TGTGCCAGCAGTGACGTAGCGGGTGACTTAGGGGAGCAGTTCTTC.